These 24 T cell receptor beta chains originate from one sample sequenced in a study of blood T cell repertoires in COVID-19. Libraries were prepared by immunoSEQ multiplex PCR; TCRdb keeps only in-frame clonotypes and omits some of them. The sample holds 150,000 or so clones; 84% are singletons and the top ten take over 9.5%. Sequencing used PBMCs or T cells enriched from blood (not recorded which). Receptor source: a man aged 45-65 years who had recovered from COVID-19.

The chain couples TRBV6-6 to TRBJ2-2; TRBD2 aligns across 10 bases. V lost 5 bases, J lost 4 bases, and 4 bases stayed unmatched. CDR3 size: 15 residues. The germline CDR1 and CDR2 sequences are MNHNY and SVGAGI (reference sequence). This CDR3 is CASSQSGGGTGELFF. In DNA, the CDR3 is TGTGCCAGCAGTCAAAGCGGGGGGGGCACCGGGGAGCTGTTTTTT.

This clone was seen a single time. The chain joins TRBV3-1 (or the pseudogene TRBV3-2) to TRBJ2-7, with TRBD1 identical over 8 bases. CDR1 is LGHDT and CDR2 is YNNKEL in the germline V gene (reference sequence). This CDR3 is 15 amino acids long. V dropped 7 bases and J dropped 3; count of bases not matched to a gene: 11. This chain's CDR3 is CASTTGGHFDYEQYF. DNA for the CDR3: TGTGCCAGCACCACAGGGGGACACTTTGACTACGAGCAGTACTTC.

This rearrangement joins TRBV30 to TRBJ2-5; possible D gene TRBD2, 7 bases. V gave up 7 bases and J gave up 5 bases, with 14 bases separating them. Germline loops: CDR1 GTSNPN, CDR2 SVGIG (reference sequence). This CDR3 has 12 residues. The CDR3 DNA reads TGTGCCTCAGAGGGGGGGGTGGAGACCCAGTACTTC. It yields the protein CASEGGVETQYF. The full variable domain, with the rest looked up from reference TRBV30 and TRBJ2-5, is SQTIHQWPATLVQPVGSPLSLECTVEGTSNPNLYWYRQAAGRGLQLLFYSVGIGQISSEVPQNLSASRPQDRQFILSSKKLLLSDSGFYLCASEGGVETQYFGPGTRLLVL.

This clone was counted between two and nine times. The chain couples TRBV5-1 to TRBJ1-5; D call uncertain. This CDR3 has 15 amino acids. Germline V lookup: CDR1 SGHRS, CDR2 YFSETQ. The V and J ends lost 2 bases and 6 bases respectively, with 15 bases between them. As DNA, the CDR3 is TGCGCCAGCAGCTTATCCGGAGGCGGCGGTCAGCCCCAGCATTTT. Translation: CASSLSGGGGQPQHF.

The rearrangement links TRBV19 to TRBJ2-1, with TRBD2 identical over 7 bases. Germline V gene sequence: CDR1 LNHDA, CDR2 SQIVND (reference sequence). The CDR3 is 14 residues long. The V gene end was trimmed by 4 bases and the J gene end by 5 bases; junction bases not matched to a gene: 5. The CDR3 reads CASSKRDLNNEQFF. CDR3 in DNA: TGTGCCAGTAGTAAGCGGGACCTCAACAATGAGCAGTTCTTC.

The CDR3 coding sequence is TGTGCCTGGAGTCCAAGGGGGTTGGGCGAGCAGTACTTC. Translating gives CAWSPRGLGEQYF. V gene TRBV30 combines with J gene TRBJ2-7, with D perhaps matching TRBD1 (6 bases). CDR1 is GTSNPN, CDR2 SVGIG, per germline (reference sequence). The CDR3 extends over 13 amino acids. The ends were cut back, 2 bases at V and 6 bases at J, with 14 bases in the middle.

This clone turned up a few times. V and J are TRBV9 and TRBJ2-3, with TRBD2 matching over 9 bases. J lost 5 bases, V lost 4 bases, and 8 bases had no gene match. Germline V gene data show CDR1 as SGDLS and CDR2 as YYNGEE. The CDR3 is 15 residues long. This CDR3 reads CASSPRGRGGDTQYF. The DNA for the CDR3 is TGTGCCAGCAGCCCAAGGGGGCGGGGGGGAGATACGCAGTATTTT.

V gene TRBV7-9 combines with J gene TRBJ1-1, with D uncertain. CDR3 size: 17 residues. CDR1 and CDR2 (germline): SEHNR, FQNEAQ (reference sequence). The V end lost 1 base, the J end lost 1 base, and 16 bases lay between the germline ends. The DNA of the CDR3 is TGTGCCAGCAGCTTAGTACAGCGGCTCCACGGGAACACTGAAGCTTTCTTT. It translates to CASSLVQRLHGNTEAFF.

This clone was detected only once. The chain recombines TRBV29-1 with TRBJ1-2; 11 nucleotides agree with TRBD1. Trimming took 3 bases from V and 4 from J; bases not matched to a gene: 10. CDR1 is SQVTM, CDR2 ANQGSEA, per germline. The CDR3 is made up of 16 amino acids. The CDR3 DNA sequence: TGCAGCGTTGAGCACATCGGACAGGGGGCGGGCTATGGCTACACCTTC. Translated: CSVEHIGQGAGYGYTF.

V and J are TRBV24-1 and TRBJ1-5; D remains unclear. The CDR3 extends over 14 amino acids. From germline, CDR1 is KGHDR and CDR2 SFDVKD. V dropped 4 bases and J dropped 9 bases, with 15 bases sitting between them. CDR3 protein: CATSEGGREGPQHF. As DNA, the CDR3 is TGTGCCACCAGTGAAGGAGGCCGTGAGGGGCCCCAGCATTTT.

The V gene is TRBV30, the J gene TRBJ1-4, with TRBD1 as a possible D gene (5 bases). The CDR3 consists of 14 residues. Trimming shortened V by 0 bases and J by 7 bases, and 12 bases separated the two germline ends. CDR1 and CDR2 from the germline V gene are GTSNPN and SVGIG (reference sequence). For the CDR3, the DNA is TGTGCCTGGAGTGTAAGGGGAGGCGGTGAAAAACTGTTTTTT. Translating it yields CAWSVRGGGEKLFF.

This chain uses TRBV11-2 with TRBJ2-7, with TRBD2 matching 11 bases. This CDR3 is built from 16 residues. Germline V gene data show CDR1 as SGHAT and CDR2 as FQNNGV. Trimming at V came to 3 bases and at J to 2 bases, leaving 6 bases not matched to a gene. CDR3 sequence: CASSLARLAGTYEQYF. The CDR3 DNA is TGTGCCAGCAGCTTGGCCAGACTAGCGGGGACCTACGAGCAGTACTTC.

This clone appeared once. This chain joins TRBV14 and TRBJ1-6, with TRBD1 identical over 7 bases. Losses at the gene ends were 1 base for V and 10 bases for J; bases not matched to a gene: 7. Germline values: CDR1 SGHDN, CDR2 FVKESK. The CDR3 covers 15 residues. As DNA, the CDR3 is TGTGCCAGCAGCCAAGGCACAGGGGACCGATCACCCCTCCACTTT. As protein: CASSQGTGDRSPLHF. Looking up the rest from reference TRBV14 and TRBJ1-6 gives the full variable domain: EAGVTQFPSHSVIEKGQTVTLRCDPISGHDNLYWYRRVMGKEIKFLLHFVKESKQDESGMPNNRFLAERTGGTYSTLKVQPAELEDSGVYFCASSQGTGDRSPLHFGNGTRLTVT.

As to this clone: One end of the junction fails to match germline, which may point to a read error. The chain recombines TRBV7-3 with TRBJ2-1; 16 bases agree with TRBD2. The CDR3 spans 16 residues. Germline V gene lookup returns CDR1 SGHTA and CDR2 FQGTGA. The CDR3 is CASGTSGGASYNEQFF. The CDR3 DNA follows: TGCGCCTCCGGGACTAGCGGGGGGGCGTCCTACAATGAGCAGTTCTTC.

V and J are TRBV19 and TRBJ1-5, with a tentative D call TRBD1 (6 bases). V gave up 1 base and J gave up 7 bases, with 14 bases separating them. This CDR3 contains 15 residues. Germline lookup yields CDR1 LNHDA and CDR2 SQIVND (reference sequence). The CDR3 protein is CASSIGETGRQPQHF. For the CDR3, the DNA is TGTGCCAGTAGTATAGGCGAGACAGGTCGCCAGCCCCAGCATTTT.

This clone was observed once. The chain joins TRBV5-1 to TRBJ2-7; 7 positions agree with TRBD1. The V and J ends lost 0 bases and 0 bases, in that order; junction bases with no gene match: 6. CDR1 is SGHRS, CDR2 YFSETQ, per germline. CDR3 length equals 16 residues. The CDR3 spells CASSLATGASSYEQYF. The DNA for the CDR3 is TGCGCCAGCAGCTTGGCCACAGGGGCTAGCTCCTACGAGCAGTACTTC. Full variable domain (missing parts from reference TRBV5-1 and TRBJ2-7): KAGVTQTPRYLIKTRGQQVTLSCSPISGHRSVSWYQQTPGQGLQFLFEYFSETQRNKGNFPGRFSGRQFSNSRSEMNVSTLELGDSALYLCASSLATGASSYEQYFGPGTRLTVT.

As concerns this clone: Different DNA sequences within this sample yield the same CDR3. The genes are TRBV9 and TRBJ2-1; 7 bases are shared with TRBD1. The germline CDR1 and CDR2 sequences are SGDLS and YYNGEE. This CDR3 spans 15 amino acids. V lost 2 bases, J lost 2 bases, and 4 bases stayed unmatched. The CDR3 loop reads CASSVGQGAYNEQFF. CDR3 DNA: TGTGCCAGCAGCGTTGGGCAGGGGGCCTACAATGAGCAGTTCTTC.

On this clone: At one end, the junction sequence differs from germline, possibly due to a read error. The chain is built from TRBV7-7 and TRBJ2-5, with 7 bases aligning to TRBD1. The CDR3 runs to 16 residues. CDR1 and CDR2 from the germline V gene are SSHAT and FNYEAQ (reference sequence). Written as DNA, the CDR3 is TGTGCTAGCAGCTTAGTCCCCCGACAGGGCCAAGAGACCCAGTACTTC. Translating gives CASSLVPRQGQETQYF.

CDR3 sequence (DNA): TGTGCCAGTAACCCGACAGGGATCCAGCCCCAGCATTTT. This translates into CASNPTGIQPQHF. This chain joins TRBV19 and TRBJ1-5, with 7 bases that match TRBD1. J lost 7 bases, V lost 7 bases, and 7 bases had no gene match. Germline CDR1 LNHDA, CDR2 SQIVND (reference sequence). This CDR3 comprises 13 residues. The whole variable domain, remainder taken from reference TRBV19 and TRBJ1-5, is DGGITQSPKYLFRKEGQNVTLSCEQNLNHDAMYWYRQDPGQGLRLIYYSQIVNDFQKGDIAEGYSVSREKKESFPLTVTSAQKNPTAFYLCASNPTGIQPQHFGDGTRLSIL.

The chain combines TRBV4-2 with TRBJ2-3; D not certain. With 0 bases removed from V and 6 bases from J, the gap between germline ends came to 4 bases. The CDR3 totals 12 residues. Germline V gives CDR1 LGHNA, CDR2 YNFKEQ. CDR3 sequence: CASSQEEDTQYF. Written as DNA, the CDR3 is TGTGCCAGCAGCCAAGAAGAGGATACGCAGTATTTT.

The J gene is TRBJ2-7, the V gene TRBV29-1, with TRBD1 matching 10 bases. CDR1 is SQVTM, CDR2 ANQGSEA, per germline. The CDR3 covers 15 residues. The V gene end was trimmed by 5 bases and the J gene end by 3 bases; junction bases not matched to a gene: 10. CDR3 sequence: CSVFVVGQGDYEQYF. Here the CDR3 DNA reads TGCAGCGTTTTCGTAGTAGGACAGGGGGACTACGAGCAGTACTTC.

The chain recombines TRBV15 with TRBJ1-6; D is unresolved. V was cut by 5 bases and J by 8 bases, with 10 bases left in between. Germline assignment: CDR1 LNHNV and CDR2 YYDKDF (reference sequence). The CDR3 has 13 amino acids. The CDR3 sequence is CATSPRSDSPLHF. The CDR3 DNA reads TGTGCCACCAGCCCACGCTCGGATTCACCCCTCCACTTT.

The rearrangement uses TRBV5-4 and TRBJ2-1; 7 positions agree with TRBD2. Trimming took 7 bases from V and 7 from J; bases not matched to a gene: 2. This CDR3 region has 11 residues. Germline V gene sequence: CDR1 SGHNT, CDR2 YYREEE (reference sequence). The CDR3 protein is CASGGGNEQFF. The CDR3 bases are TGTGCCAGCGGGGGGGGGAATGAGCAGTTCTTC.

The chain combines TRBV9 with TRBJ1-4, with 8 bases that match TRBD1. With 3 bases clipped from V and 5 bases from J, the junction kept 6 bases outside the gene matches. The CDR3 runs 15 residues. CDR1 is SGDLS and CDR2 is YYNGEE in the germline V gene. The chain's CDR3 is CASSGDRGFNEKLFF. The CDR3 DNA reads TGTGCCAGCAGCGGCGACAGGGGCTTCAATGAAAAACTGTTTTTT.